The 26 T cell receptor beta chains presented below share a single source sample, sequenced in a study of metastatic and nonmetastatic thyroid tumors. TCRdb re-called clones from the PCR reads using MiXCR. The sample yields about 10,000 clones, under 35% seen once. Not a single patient had been given any form of treatment at any point before undergoing thyroid surgery. Source material: tumor tissue. The receptors were sampled from a female donor with papillary thyroid cancer or a benign thyroid nodule (not recorded which). Some clones in this sample may be carry-over from other donors' samples.

In its sample, this clone ranks as medium-sized. The chain carries TRBV19 and TRBJ2-3, with D possibly called TRBD1 or TRBD2 (6 bases each). Between the trimmed V and J ends, which lost 5 bases and 2 bases, there was a span of 11 bases. Looked up from germline, CDR1 is LNHDA and CDR2 is SQIVND (reference sequence). The CDR3 spans 14 residues. The chain's CDR3 is CASSPSGATDTQYF. The CDR3 DNA sequence: TGTGCCAGTAGTCCTTCGGGGGCCACAGATACGCAGTATTTT.

The V gene is TRBV18, the J gene TRBJ2-5; no reliable D call. CDR1 and CDR2 from the germline V gene are KGHSH and LQKENI. The CDR3 is 14 amino acids. The V end lost 2 bases, the J end lost 5 bases, and 12 bases lay between the germline ends. The CDR3 bases are TGTGCCAGCTCACCAGAGCGAGGCTTGGAGACCCAGTACTTC. It yields the protein CASSPERGLETQYF. The full variable domain, in which reference TRBV18 and TRBJ2-5 provide the parts outside the CDR3, is NAGVMQNPRHLVRRRGQEARLRCSPMKGHSHVYWYRQLPEEGLKFMVYLQKENIIDESGMPKERFSAEFPKEGPSILRIQQVVRGDSAAYFCASSPERGLETQYFGPGTRLLVL.

Judged by abundance, this clone is medium-sized. The chain is built from TRBV6-2 or TRBV6-3 and TRBJ1-2; D is unclear. This CDR3 spans 13 amino acids. Trimming removed 8 bases at V and 1 base at J, with 11 bases between. Germline CDR1 MNHEY, CDR2 SVGEGT. CDR3 region: CASEGGSNYGYTF. The CDR3 DNA follows: TGTGCCAGCGAAGGAGGGAGTAACTATGGCTACACCTTC.

V usage is TRBV30 and J usage is TRBJ2-7; D is perhaps TRBD1 (6 bases). The CDR3 is 12 residues long. From germline, CDR1 is GTSNPN and CDR2 SVGIG (reference sequence). The germline V and J ends were trimmed by 6 bases and 5 bases, with 14 bases remaining between them. The CDR3 is CACHKTGDEQYF. The CDR3 bases are TGTGCCTGCCACAAGACAGGAGACGAGCAGTACTTC.

The V gene is TRBV18, the J gene TRBJ1-1; TRBD1 is a possible D gene (6 bases). Trimming cost V 6 bases and J 7 bases, with 21 bases left between them. The CDR3 length is 15 residues. CDR1 KGHSH and CDR2 LQKENI come from the germline V gene. The CDR3 here is CASSRLLDRMDEAFF. The CDR3 DNA reads TGTGCCAGCTCCCGACTTTTGGACAGAATGGATGAAGCTTTCTTT.

The chain has TRBV6-6 and TRBJ2-5, with D possibly being TRBD2 (5 bases). The CDR3 totals 22 residues. From germline, CDR1 is MNHNY and CDR2 SVGAGI (reference sequence). The V and J ends lost 3 bases and 4 bases respectively, with 36 bases between them. CDR3: CASSYMFELWVRTGSRGETQYF. As DNA, the CDR3 is TGTGCCAGCAGTTATATGTTTGAGCTATGGGTTCGGACCGGTTCTCGGGGAGAGACCCAGTACTTC.

This clone was counted between two and nine times. V and J are TRBV28 and TRBJ2-3; 10 positions agree with TRBD2. Germline CDR1 and CDR2: MDHEN and SYDVKM. With 8 bases clipped from V and 0 bases from J, the junction kept 17 bases outside the gene matches. This CDR3 region has 19 residues. This chain's CDR3 is CASATTGLASKTSTDTQYF. CDR3 sequence (DNA): TGTGCCAGCGCTACTACGGGACTAGCGTCGAAAACGAGCACAGATACGCAGTATTTT.

This clone appeared many times. This may arise from a read error, as a much more abundant clone is one base away. The CDR3 nucleotides are TGTGCCTGCAGCCAAGATATGTTATTCGGAGGGTCGAACACCGGGGAGCTGTTTTTT. Amino acid sequence: CACSQDMLFGGSNTGELFF. The chain couples TRBV14 to TRBJ2-2; D is perhaps TRBD2 (6 bases). Per the germline V gene, CDR1 is SGHDN and CDR2 is FVKESK. CDR3 length equals 19 residues.

The chain recombines TRBV29-1 with TRBJ1-1; the D is unclear. Germline CDR1 is SQVTM and CDR2 is ANQGSEA. This CDR3 spans 10 amino acids. As DNA, the CDR3 is TGCGTCGTTGGCGATGGTATGGCTTTCTTT. Protein: CVVGDGMAFF.

The chain is built from TRBV30 and TRBJ1-6; TRBD1 matches at 7 bases. With V trimmed by 4 bases and J by 10 bases, 7 bases remained unmatched. The germline V gene encodes CDR1 GTSNPN and CDR2 SVGIG (reference sequence). This CDR3 contains 13 residues. This chain's CDR3 is CAWNEQGLSPLHF. In DNA form, the CDR3 reads TGTGCCTGGAATGAACAGGGGTTATCACCCCTCCACTTT.

This clone occurred a few times. The J gene is TRBJ1-1, the V gene TRBV6-2 or TRBV6-3; D remains unclear. V gave up 5 bases and J gave up 1 base, with 8 bases separating them. The CDR3 extends over 13 amino acids. Per germline, CDR1 MNHEY and CDR2 SVGEGT. CDR3 DNA: TGTGCCAGCAGTCAAAGGGAGAACACTGAAGCTTTCTTT. Protein: CASSQRENTEAFF.

This chain uses TRBV5-8 with TRBJ1-5, with 10 bases fitting TRBD1. The germline V gene has CDR1 SGHTS and CDR2 YDEGEE. Trimming took 7 bases from V and 5 from J; bases not matched to a gene: 9. This CDR3 comprises 15 residues. DNA for the CDR3: TGTGCCAGCGAAACGGGACAGGGGCCACATCAGCCCCAGCATTTT. The encoded protein is CASETGQGPHQPQHF.

This clone occurred a few times. The gene calls are TRBV20-1 and TRBJ2-2; 9 bases map to TRBD2. The CDR3 is 17 amino acids. The ends lost 3 bases at V and 4 bases at J; junction bases unmatched: 12. Germline V gives CDR1 DFQATT, CDR2 SNEGSKA (reference sequence). The CDR3: CSASGFLAGSVTGELFF. Here the CDR3 DNA reads TGCAGTGCTAGTGGTTTCCTAGCGGGATCCGTCACCGGGGAGCTGTTTTTT.

Regarding this clone: At one end, the junction sequence differs from germline, possibly due to a read error. The V and J genes are TRBV28 and TRBJ1-2; no clear D. The CDR3 is 13 residues long. Germline CDR1 MDHEN, CDR2 SYDVKM. The chain's CDR3 is CASRAIWVYVYTF. CDR3 DNA sequence: TGTGCCAGCAGAGCTATATGGGTCTATGTCTACACCTTC.

A few counts support this clone. The chain is built from TRBV6-1 and TRBJ2-7; a possible D gene is TRBD2 (6 bases). The CDR3 runs to 14 residues. The V end lost 6 bases, the J end lost 2 bases, and 14 bases lay between the germline ends. CDR1 and CDR2 (germline): MNHNS, SASEGT. The CDR3 protein is CASRPTGSTYEQYF. The CDR3 coding sequence is TGTGCCAGCAGGCCCACCGGGAGTACCTACGAGCAGTACTTC.

This clone is labeled as medium-sized (0.01 to 0.1%). This chain uses TRBV19 with TRBJ2-1, with D perhaps TRBD1 (5 bases). Trimming left V 5 bases short and J 0 bases short, with 11 bases between. The germline V gene has CDR1 LNHDA and CDR2 SQIVND (reference sequence). This CDR3 is 15 amino acids long. Here the CDR3 DNA reads TGTGCCAGTAGTCGGACAATGAGCTCCTACAATGAGCAGTTCTTC. Its protein product is CASSRTMSSYNEQFF. The full variable domain, with the rest looked up from reference TRBV19 and TRBJ2-1, is DGGITQSPKYLFRKEGQNVTLSCEQNLNHDAMYWYRQDPGQGLRLIYYSQIVNDFQKGDIAEGYSVSREKKESFPLTVTSAQKNPTAFYLCASSRTMSSYNEQFFGPGTRLTVL.

In its sample, this clone was seen a few times. The rearrangement joins TRBV28 to TRBJ1-2; TRBD1 aligns across 10 bases. Germline V lookup: CDR1 MDHEN, CDR2 SYDVKM. The CDR3 extends over 16 amino acids. Trimming took 5 bases from V and 4 from J; bases not matched to a gene: 10. As DNA, the CDR3 is TGTGCCAGCAGTCCCGGGACAGGGGTTGGTCGCTATGGCTACACCTTC. Amino acids: CASSPGTGVGRYGYTF.

This clone has a handful of counts. This sequence joins TRBV27 and TRBJ2-7, with a possible D match to TRBD2 (5 bases). Germline V gene data show CDR1 as MNHEY and CDR2 as SMNVEV (reference sequence). V was clipped by 5 bases and J by 11 bases, with 19 bases between them. CDR3 length: 13 amino acids. The CDR3 region is CASSKGPTYGKYF. The CDR3 DNA sequence: TGTGCCAGCAGTAAGGGCCCAACCTACGGGAAGTACTTC.

V usage is TRBV19 and J usage is TRBJ2-3; tentative D call: TRBD2 (6 bases). The CDR3 has 15 residues. CDR1 and CDR2 (germline): LNHDA, SQIVND (reference sequence). V was pared by 7 bases and J by 4 bases, with 18 bases between. CDR3 amino acids: CASTETAGRADTQYF. CDR3 nucleotide sequence: TGTGCCAGTACCGAGACGGCGGGAAGAGCAGATACGCAGTATTTT.

This clone was counted at least ten times. Being one base from a much bigger clone, this may be a read error. V and J are TRBV9 and TRBJ1-1; 12 bases line up with TRBD1. The CDR3 has 13 residues. Germline-derived CDR1 and CDR2 are SGDLS and YYNGEE. The CDR3 protein is CASSVGTGGFASF. CDR3 DNA sequence: TGTGCCAGCAGCGTTGGGACAGGGGGCTTTGCTTCCTTT. Complete variable domain (other parts from reference TRBV9 and TRBJ1-1): DSGVTQTPKHLITATGQRVTLRCSPRSGDLSVYWYQQSLDQGLQFLIQYYNGEERAKGNILERFSAQQFPDLHSELNLSSLELGDSALYFCASSVGTGGFASFGQGTRLTVV.

This chain links TRBV19 with TRBJ1-6, with 8 bases matching TRBD1. The J segment lost 7 bases and the V segment lost 8 bases, leaving 13 bases of the junction unmatched. Germline V gene sequence: CDR1 LNHDA, CDR2 SQIVND (reference sequence). This CDR3 has 16 residues. The CDR3 loop reads CASRPTGQGKNSPLHF. The DNA of the CDR3 is TGTGCCAGTCGTCCAACAGGACAGGGAAAAAATTCACCCCTCCACTTT.

In its sample, this clone ranks as medium-sized. The J gene is TRBJ1-6, the V gene TRBV19; D unclear. Trimming took 5 bases from V and 4 from J, leaving 21 bases between them. The CDR3 sequence is 18 residues long. CDR1 is LNHDA and CDR2 is SQIVND in the germline V gene (reference sequence). CDR3 sequence: CASSRVRLPLPYNSPLHF. For the CDR3, the DNA is TGTGCCAGTAGTCGGGTCCGGCTACCTCTCCCTTATAATTCACCCCTCCACTTT. The whole variable domain, remainder taken from reference TRBV19 and TRBJ1-6, is DGGITQSPKYLFRKEGQNVTLSCEQNLNHDAMYWYRQDPGQGLRLIYYSQIVNDFQKGDIAEGYSVSREKKESFPLTVTSAQKNPTAFYLCASSRVRLPLPYNSPLHFGNGTRLTVT.

This chain uses TRBV3-1 with TRBJ2-5; 7 bases fit TRBD1. The germline V gene has CDR1 LGHDT and CDR2 YNNKEL (reference sequence). The CDR3 extends over 17 amino acids. Trimming took 1 base from V and 4 from J; bases not matched to a gene: 12. The CDR3 DNA reads TGTGCCAGCAGCCAAGGACAGGGCTCAGCAGTACTAGAGACCCAGTACTTC. It yields the protein CASSQGQGSAVLETQYF.

V is TRBV4-1 and J is TRBJ1-2; tentative D call: TRBD1 (6 bases). CDR3 length equals 13 residues. Germline V gene sequence: CDR1 MGHRA, CDR2 YSYEKL. The V gene lost 0 bases and the J gene lost 6 bases, with 8 bases spanning the gap. CDR3 residues: CASSQEQGDGYTF. The CDR3 bases are TGCGCCAGCAGCCAAGAACAGGGAGATGGCTACACCTTC.

This CDR3 reads CASSYREASTEAFF. DNA of the CDR3: TGTGCCAGCAGTTACAGAGAGGCAAGCACTGAAGCTTTCTTT. V is TRBV6-2 or TRBV6-3 and J is TRBJ1-1; no reliable D call. V dropped 2 bases and J dropped 4 bases, with 11 bases sitting between them. Per germline, CDR1 MNHEY and CDR2 SVGEGT. The CDR3 has 14 amino acids.

By share of the sample, this clone is medium-sized. The chain recombines TRBV3-1 with TRBJ1-1, with D perhaps TRBD1 (5 bases). CDR1 is LGHDT, CDR2 YNNKEL, per germline (reference sequence). The length of the CDR3 is 16 residues. Trimming removed 0 bases from V and 3 bases from J, with 14 bases in between. CDR3 region: CASSQDLRGEDTEAFF. CDR3 DNA sequence: TGTGCCAGCAGCCAAGATCTGAGGGGCGAGGACACTGAAGCTTTCTTT.